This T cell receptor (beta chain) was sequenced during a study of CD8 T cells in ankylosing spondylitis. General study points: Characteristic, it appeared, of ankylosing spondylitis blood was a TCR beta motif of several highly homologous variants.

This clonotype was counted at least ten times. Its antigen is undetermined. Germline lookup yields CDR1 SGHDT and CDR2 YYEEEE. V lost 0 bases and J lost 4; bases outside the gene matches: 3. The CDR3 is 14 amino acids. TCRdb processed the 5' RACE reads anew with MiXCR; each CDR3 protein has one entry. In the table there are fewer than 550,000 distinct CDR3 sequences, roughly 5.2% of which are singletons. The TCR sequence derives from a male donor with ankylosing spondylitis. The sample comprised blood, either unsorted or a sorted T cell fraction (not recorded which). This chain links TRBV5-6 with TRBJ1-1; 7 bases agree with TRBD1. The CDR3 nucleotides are TGTGCCAGCAGCTTGGGAGACAGGGTCACTGAAGCTTTCTTT. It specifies CASSLGDRVTEAFF.